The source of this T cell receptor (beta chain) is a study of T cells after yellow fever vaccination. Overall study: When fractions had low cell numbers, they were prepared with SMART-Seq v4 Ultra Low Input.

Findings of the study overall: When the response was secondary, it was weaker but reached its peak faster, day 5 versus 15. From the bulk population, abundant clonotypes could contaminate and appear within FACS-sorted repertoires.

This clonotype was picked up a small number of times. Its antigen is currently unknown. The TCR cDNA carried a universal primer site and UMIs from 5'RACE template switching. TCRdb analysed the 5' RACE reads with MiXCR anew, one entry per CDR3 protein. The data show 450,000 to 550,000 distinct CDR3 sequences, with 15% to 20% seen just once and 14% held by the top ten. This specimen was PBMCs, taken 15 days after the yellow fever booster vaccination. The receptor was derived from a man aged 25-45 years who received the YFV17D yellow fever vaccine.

This CDR3 reads CASSNNLGQTYEQYF. The CDR3, as DNA: TGTGCCAGCAGCAATAACCTCGGACAGACCTACGAGCAGTACTTC. V usage is TRBV27 and J usage is TRBJ2-7, with D maybe TRBD1 (6 bases). The CDR3 loop spans 15 amino acids. CDR1 is MNHEY and CDR2 is SMNVEV in the germline V gene (reference sequence). V was cut by 6 bases and J by 2 bases, with 17 bases left in between.